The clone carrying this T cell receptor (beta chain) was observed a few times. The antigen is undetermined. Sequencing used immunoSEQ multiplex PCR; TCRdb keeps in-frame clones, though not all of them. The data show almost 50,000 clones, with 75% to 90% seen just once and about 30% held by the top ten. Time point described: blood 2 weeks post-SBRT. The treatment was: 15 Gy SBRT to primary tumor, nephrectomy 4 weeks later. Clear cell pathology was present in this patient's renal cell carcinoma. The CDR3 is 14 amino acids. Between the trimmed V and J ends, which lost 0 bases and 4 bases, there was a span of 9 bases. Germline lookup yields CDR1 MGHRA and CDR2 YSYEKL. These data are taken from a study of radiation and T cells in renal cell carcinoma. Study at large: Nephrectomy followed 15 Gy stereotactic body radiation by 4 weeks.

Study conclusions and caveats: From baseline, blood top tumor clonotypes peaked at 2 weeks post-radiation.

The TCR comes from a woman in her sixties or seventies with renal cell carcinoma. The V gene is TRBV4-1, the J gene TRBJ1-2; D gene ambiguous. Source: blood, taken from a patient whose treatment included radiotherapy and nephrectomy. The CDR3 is CASSQDVGAYGYTF. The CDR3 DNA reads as TGCGCCAGCAGCCAAGATGTTGGAGCCTATGGCTACACCTTC.